A single sample gave rise to the 5 T cell receptor beta chains below, sequenced in a study of Graves' ophthalmopathy and Graves' hyperthyroidism. RNA transcripts provided the template for amplifying TCR beta CDR3 regions. Second-round multiplex PCR came after a first-round RT-PCR that employed HTBI primers. TCRdb itself ran the multiplex PCR reads through MiXCR, one entry per CDR3 protein. The repertoire holds approximately 160,000 distinct CDR3 sequences, with approximately 40% as singletons. Sequencing was performed on peripheral blood. Receptor source: a young man with Graves' ophthalmopathy.

This clonotype has at least ten counts. The chain combines TRBV6-5 with TRBJ2-2; TRBD2 agrees at 9 bases. This CDR3 region has 15 residues. Trimming took 0 bases from V and 8 from J; bases not matched to a gene: 4. Germline V CDR1 and CDR2: MNHEY, SVGAGI. The CDR3, as DNA: TGTGCCAGCAGTTACTCTAGCGGGAGATCGGGGGAGCTGTTTTTT. This codes for CASSYSSGRSGELFF.

This clonotype was seen many times. This CDR3 reads CASSLGSGLRGDSPLHF. The CDR3 DNA reads TGTGCCAGCAGCTTAGGAAGCGGCCTTAGAGGGGATTCACCCCTCCACTTT. The V call is TRBV7-2, the J call TRBJ1-6, with D possibly TRBD1 on 5 matching bases. Germline V gene sequence: CDR1 SGHTA, CDR2 FQGNSA. V lost 1 base and J lost 8, with 18 bases in between. The CDR3 consists of 17 residues.

Ten or more counts support this clonotype. The CDR3 sequence is CASSYDPNTEAFF. Written as DNA, the CDR3 is TGTGCCAGCAGTTACGACCCGAACACTGAAGCTTTCTTT. The rearrangement uses TRBV6-5 and TRBJ1-1; D call uncertain. CDR1 and CDR2 from the germline V gene are MNHEY and SVGAGI. Trimming pared 2 bases from V and 1 base from J, leaving 5 bases between. The CDR3 runs to 13 residues.

This chain uses TRBV30 with TRBJ1-6; D is perhaps TRBD1 (5 bases). This CDR3 has 16 amino acids. Per the germline V gene, CDR1 is GTSNPN and CDR2 is SVGIG (reference sequence). V dropped 3 bases and J dropped 1 base, with 13 bases sitting between them. The CDR3 bases are TGTGCCTGGAGCCCAGGGATTGCATCCTATAATTCACCCCTCCACTTT. It specifies CAWSPGIASYNSPLHF.

This clonotype was found many times. V usage is TRBV6-5 and J usage is TRBJ1-1, with 9 nucleotides matching TRBD1. This CDR3 has 14 residues. V lost 6 bases and J lost 4; bases outside the gene matches: 6. CDR1 and CDR2 from the germline V gene are MNHEY and SVGAGI. The CDR3 sequence: CASSYRGQGTEAFF. DNA for the CDR3: TGTGCCAGCAGCTACAGGGGGCAAGGCACTGAAGCTTTCTTT.